One and the same sample provided the 29 T cell receptor beta chains below, sequenced in a study of cytomegalovirus exposure and HLA in healthy donors. It was with 60 Vbeta and 13 Jbeta primers that the PCR ran. Produced via immunoSEQ multiplex PCR; TCRdb's table is partial and in-frame only. This sample yields about 160,000 clones, of which approximately 78% are seen a single time; over 0.85% belongs to the top ten. The sequenced sample was PBMCs. Source of these receptors: a girl aged 2 to 10 in good health and CMV-seropositive.

The chain couples TRBV6-4 to TRBJ2-6, with 10 nucleotides matching TRBD2. The CDR3 has 17 residues. The junction had 9 bases not matched to a gene; V was cut back by 10 bases and J by 0 bases. CDR1 MRHNA and CDR2 SNTAGT come from the germline V gene. CDR3 protein: CATAKGTSDSGANVLTF. The CDR3, as DNA: TGTGCCACCGCGAAGGGGACTAGCGACTCTGGGGCCAACGTCCTGACTTTC.

The gene calls are TRBV18 and TRBJ1-5; possible D gene TRBD1, 5 bases. The germline V gene has CDR1 KGHSH and CDR2 LQKENI. This CDR3 contains 15 residues. With 2 bases removed from V and 5 bases from J, the gap between germline ends came to 13 bases. Here the CDR3 DNA reads TGTGCCAGCTCACCATTACGGGGGATTGATCAGCCCCAGCATTTT. Protein: CASSPLRGIDQPQHF.

This clone has a handful of counts. The V and J genes are TRBV15 and TRBJ2-5, with D unclear. This CDR3 has 19 amino acids. The V end was cut by 3 bases, the J end by 1 base, with 24 bases between. CDR1 is LNHNV and CDR2 is YYDKDF in the germline V gene (reference sequence). The CDR3, as DNA: TGTGCCACCAGCAGCTCGCCGTCGGGTTCGCCTCGAGGCCAAGAGACCCAGTACTTC. It specifies CATSSSPSGSPRGQETQYF.

The chain joins TRBV5-4 to TRBJ2-1; possible D gene TRBD1, 6 bases. Trimming took 7 bases from V and 7 from J, leaving 21 bases between them. The CDR3 contains 15 residues. Germline V lookup: CDR1 SGHNT, CDR2 YYREEE (reference sequence). The CDR3 DNA reads as TGTGCCAGCTCAGGGGCGGCCCTCCAAAGGAATGAGCAGTTCTTC. The encoded protein is CASSGAALQRNEQFF.

V usage is TRBV30 and J usage is TRBJ1-1; D ambiguous. Germline assignment: CDR1 GTSNPN and CDR2 SVGIG (reference sequence). The V and J ends lost 3 bases and 0 bases respectively, with 14 bases between them. The CDR3 has 15 residues. As DNA, the CDR3 is TGTGCCTGGAGCCCAAGAGGTATCATGAACACTGAAGCTTTCTTT. Its translation is CAWSPRGIMNTEAFF.

This chain joins TRBV5-1 and TRBJ2-7; TRBD2 might be the D (5 bases). The CDR3 length is 15 residues. V lost 0 bases and J 5 bases, leaving 15 bases between the germline ends. CDR1 is SGHRS and CDR2 is YFSETQ in the germline V gene. The CDR3 DNA sequence: TGCGCCAGCAGCTTGGCCGGGCTAGCCGGTGACGAGCAGTACTTC. Its translation: CASSLAGLAGDEQYF.

V gene TRBV6-5 combines with J gene TRBJ2-5, with D hard to call. This CDR3 has 15 amino acids. V lost 2 bases and J 0 bases, leaving 10 bases between the germline ends. CDR1 MNHEY and CDR2 SVGAGI come from the germline V gene. The CDR3: CASSYSTAYQETQYF. In DNA, the CDR3 is TGTGCCAGCAGTTACAGTACAGCATACCAAGAGACCCAGTACTTC.

This sequence joins TRBV29-1 and TRBJ2-7; 8 nucleotides line up with TRBD1. Germline CDR1 reads SQVTM; CDR2 reads ANQGSEA. The CDR3 is 13 amino acids. The J segment lost 4 bases and the V segment lost 6 bases, leaving 8 bases of the junction unmatched. The CDR3 DNA follows: TGCAGCGTGGTGACAGGGGATGATTACGAGCAGTACTTC. Residues: CSVVTGDDYEQYF.

The chain joins TRBV5-4 to TRBJ2-7, with D possibly being TRBD1 (5 bases). Germline-derived CDR1 and CDR2 are SGHNT and YYREEE (reference sequence). CDR3 length: 13 residues. Trimming removed 2 bases at V and 4 bases at J, with 10 bases between. The CDR3 DNA sequence: TGTGCCAGCAGCTTAGACAGTGCATACGAGCAGTACTTC. Protein: CASSLDSAYEQYF.

This rearrangement joins TRBV19 to TRBJ1-2; 12 nucleotides agree with TRBD1. The CDR3 sequence is 13 residues long. CDR1 is LNHDA, CDR2 SQIVND, per germline (reference sequence). V shed 6 bases and J 8 bases; nucleotides not matched to a gene: 4. CDR3 in amino acids: CASSGTGGRGYTF. The CDR3 coding sequence is TGTGCCAGTAGCGGGACAGGGGGCCGAGGCTACACCTTC.

The chain links TRBV2 to TRBJ2-2; D might be TRBD1 (6 bases). Per germline, CDR1 SNHLY and CDR2 FYNNEI. The V and J ends lost 4 bases and 4 bases respectively, with 10 bases between them. This CDR3 region has 14 residues. CDR3 DNA sequence: TGTGCCAGCAGTGCAACAGGGATCACCGGGGAGCTGTTTTTT. Translation gives CASSATGITGELFF.

The rearrangement uses TRBV6-5 and TRBJ2-7; D unclear. Germline V gene data show CDR1 as MNHEY and CDR2 as SVGAGI. Trimming removed 0 bases at V and 4 bases at J, with 7 bases between. There are 13 residues in the CDR3. The DNA for the CDR3 is TGTGCCAGCAGTTACTCGAGCGAATACGAGCAGTACTTC. Amino acid sequence: CASSYSSEYEQYF.

The rearrangement uses TRBV5-5 and TRBJ2-7; a weak D match, TRBD1 (6 bases). The germline V gene encodes CDR1 SGHKS and CDR2 YYEKEE (reference sequence). The CDR3 runs to 15 residues. Trimming stripped 5 bases from V and 7 bases from J, with 22 bases between. In DNA, the CDR3 is TGTGCCAGCAGTCATAGACAGGTTACTCTACGAGAGCAGTACTTC. Translation gives CASSHRQVTLREQYF.

The CDR3 is CASSLQAGGSTDTQYF. For the CDR3, the DNA is TGTGCCAGCAGCTTACAAGCGGGAGGAAGCACAGATACGCAGTATTTT. The genes are TRBV7-9 and TRBJ2-3; 9 nucleotides line up with TRBD2. The CDR3 loop spans 16 amino acids. V lost 2 bases, J lost 0 bases, and 3 bases stayed unmatched. Per germline, CDR1 SEHNR and CDR2 FQNEAQ (reference sequence).

The rearrangement links TRBV29-1 to TRBJ1-2; the D gene is possibly TRBD1 (5 bases). Trimming removed 6 bases from V and 5 bases from J, with 13 bases in between. The CDR3 runs to 12 residues. Germline assignment: CDR1 SQVTM and CDR2 ANQGSEA. The CDR3 loop reads CSVAKPGYGYTF. In nucleotides, the CDR3 is TGCAGCGTCGCAAAACCAGGGTATGGCTACACCTTC.

The rearrangement uses TRBV10-3 and TRBJ1-2; the match to TRBD1 covers 10 bases. CDR3 length: 13 residues. Germline loops: CDR1 ENHRY, CDR2 SYGVKD. With V trimmed by 7 bases and J by 8 bases, 7 bases remained unmatched. CDR3 residues: CAITGDRGRGYTF. CDR3 bases: TGTGCCATCACCGGGGACAGGGGAAGGGGCTACACCTTC.

V gene TRBV7-2 combines with J gene TRBJ1-5, with 7 bases identical to TRBD1. This CDR3 spans 16 amino acids. Germline lookup yields CDR1 SGHTA and CDR2 FQGNSA. Unmatched junction bases numbered 10, after V lost 2 bases and J lost 6 bases. The CDR3 protein is CASSLNPTGIGQPQHF. The CDR3 nucleotides read TGTGCCAGCAGCTTAAACCCGACAGGGATCGGTCAGCCCCAGCATTTT.

This chain joins TRBV9 and TRBJ2-2; 9 bases map to TRBD1. V was clipped by 2 bases and J by 1 base; unmatched bases: 6. Per the germline V gene, CDR1 is SGDLS and CDR2 is YYNGEE. The CDR3 is made up of 17 amino acids. CDR3 residues: CASSVSGTGMNTGELFF. CDR3 bases: TGTGCCAGCAGCGTTTCCGGGACAGGGATGAACACCGGGGAGCTGTTTTTT.

V is TRBV28 and J is TRBJ1-1; TRBD1 matches at 10 bases. The trim removed 4 bases at V and 4 bases at J, leaving 0 bases unmatched. The length of the CDR3 is 13 residues. From germline, CDR1 is MDHEN and CDR2 SYDVKM. The CDR3 sequence: CASSWDRGTEAFF. The CDR3 nucleotides are TGTGCCAGCAGTTGGGACAGGGGCACTGAAGCTTTCTTT.

The gene calls are TRBV7-8 and TRBJ2-3, with a tentative D call TRBD1 (6 bases). Trimming took 1 base from V and 6 from J, leaving 11 bases between them. There are 14 residues in the CDR3. Per germline, CDR1 SGHVS and CDR2 FQNEAQ. The chain's CDR3 is CASSLGLGADTQYF. The CDR3 coding sequence is TGTGCCAGCAGCTTAGGTCTGGGGGCGGATACGCAGTATTTT.

This clone was recorded once. The CDR3 coding sequence is TGTGCCAGTAGTATTTTACGAGGGGACAGGGCTTTCTCTGGGGCCAACGTCCTGACTTTC. Its protein product is CASSILRGDRAFSGANVLTF. This chain connects TRBV19 to TRBJ2-6, with 9 bases lining up with TRBD1. This CDR3 region has 20 residues. CDR1 is LNHDA and CDR2 is SQIVND in the germline V gene (reference sequence). V lost 3 bases, J lost 0 bases, and 12 bases stayed unmatched.

The chain employs TRBV7-9 and TRBJ1-2; D is possibly TRBD1 (6 bases). This CDR3 comprises 16 residues. Germline V gene data show CDR1 as SEHNR and CDR2 as FQNEAQ (reference sequence). The V end lost 4 bases, the J end lost 4 bases, and 19 bases lay between the germline ends. This chain's CDR3 is CASSYNPRTVLYGYTF. In DNA, the CDR3 is TGTGCCAGCAGCTACAATCCCAGGACAGTTCTCTATGGCTACACCTTC.

The chain links TRBV30 to TRBJ2-7; D unclear. This CDR3 is 14 amino acids long. Germline V CDR1 and CDR2: GTSNPN, SVGIG (reference sequence). V was pared by 4 bases and J by 0 bases, with 13 bases between. The CDR3 is CAWKTLLSSYEQYF. Here the CDR3 DNA reads TGTGCCTGGAAGACTTTGCTTAGCTCCTACGAGCAGTACTTC.

This chain links TRBV9 with TRBJ2-7; 7 bases agree with TRBD2. The CDR3 is 13 amino acids. Germline V gene lookup returns CDR1 SGDLS and CDR2 YYNGEE. The trim removed 0 bases at V and 6 bases at J, leaving 3 bases unmatched. Here the CDR3 DNA reads TGTGCCAGCAGCGTAGCGGCTAGCGGCGAGCAGTACTTC. Translated, it gives CASSVAASGEQYF. The full variable domain, its missing parts supplied by reference TRBV9 and TRBJ2-7, is DSGVTQTPKHLITATGQRVTLRCSPRSGDLSVYWYQQSLDQGLQFLIQYYNGEERAKGNILERFSAQQFPDLHSELNLSSLELGDSALYFCASSVAASGEQYFGPGTRLTVT.

The chain is built from TRBV25-1 and TRBJ2-5; 7 bases map to TRBD1. The J call may not be correct, given that the DNA end is closer to TRBJ2-7. The germline gives CDR1 MGHDK, CDR2 SYGVNS. The CDR3 length is 15 residues. CDR3 bases: TGTGCCAGCAGTGAGTCGACAGGGTCGCCCTACGAGCAGTACTTC. As protein: CASSESTGSPYEQYF.

The chain has TRBV25-1 and TRBJ2-5; possible D gene TRBD1, 6 bases. Per germline, CDR1 MGHDK and CDR2 SYGVNS. V dropped 8 bases and J dropped 3 bases, with 10 bases sitting between them. The CDR3 has 12 residues. In DNA, the CDR3 is TGTGCCAGCGGGTACAGGGAAGAGACCCAGTACTTC. It yields the protein CASGYREETQYF.

The J gene is TRBJ2-2, the V gene TRBV9; 9 nucleotides align to TRBD1. This CDR3 spans 16 amino acids. CDR1 is SGDLS and CDR2 is YYNGEE in the germline V gene. The V and J ends lost 3 bases and 5 bases, in that order; junction bases with no gene match: 8. The CDR3 DNA reads as TGTGCCAGCAGCGCCGCCGGGACAGGGCGAACCGGGGAGCTGTTTTTT. Translated: CASSAAGTGRTGELFF.

The gene calls are TRBV6-5 and TRBJ2-3; 7 bases map to TRBD2. The ends lost 6 bases at V and 2 bases at J; junction bases unmatched: 2. This CDR3 region has 13 residues. Germline CDR1 MNHEY, CDR2 SVGAGI. The CDR3 bases are TGTGCCAGCAGAGGACTAGTCACAGATACGCAGTATTTT. Protein product: CASRGLVTDTQYF.

V and J are TRBV4-1 and TRBJ2-7; unclear D gene. In germline, CDR1 is MGHRA, CDR2 YSYEKL. The CDR3 length is 16 residues. V lost 1 base and J lost 3, with 16 bases in between. This CDR3 reads CASSQGVGLSIYEQYF. The CDR3 DNA reads TGCGCCAGCAGCCAAGGGGTGGGCCTGTCGATCTACGAGCAGTACTTC.